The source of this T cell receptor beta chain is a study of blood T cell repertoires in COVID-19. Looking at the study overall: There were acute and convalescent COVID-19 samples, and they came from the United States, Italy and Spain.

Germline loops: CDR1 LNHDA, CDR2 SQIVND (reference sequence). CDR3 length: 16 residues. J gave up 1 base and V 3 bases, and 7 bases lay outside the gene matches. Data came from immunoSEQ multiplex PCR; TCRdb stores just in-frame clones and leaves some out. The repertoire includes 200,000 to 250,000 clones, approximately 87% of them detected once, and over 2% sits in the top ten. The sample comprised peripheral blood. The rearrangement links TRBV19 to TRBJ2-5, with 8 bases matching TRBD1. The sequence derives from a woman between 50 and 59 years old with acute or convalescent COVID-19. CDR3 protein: CASSIAGTGPQETQYF. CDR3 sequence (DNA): TGTGCCAGTAGTATTGCCGGGACAGGTCCCCAAGAGACCCAGTACTTC.